This T cell receptor (beta chain) was observed in a study of patients and donors after allogeneic stem cell transplantation. This clonotype appeared many times. Germline CDR1 reads LNHNV; CDR2 reads YYDKDF (reference sequence). There are 15 residues in the CDR3. Trimming stripped 0 bases from V and 0 bases from J, with 8 bases between. MiXCR, applied by TCRdb to the RT-PCR reads, yields one record per CDR3 protein. The profile shows about 89,000 distinct CDR3 sequences, around 48% of them singletons. The chain uses TRBV15 and TRBJ1-1; D remains ambiguous. Sequencing was done on a sample of blood, either unsorted or a sorted T cell fraction (not recorded which). The clonotype was recovered from a human donor who was either an allogeneic HSCT recipient or a stem cell or donor lymphocyte infusion donor (not recorded which). It is not recorded whose cells these are; they may come from a transplant donor. Here the CDR3 DNA reads TGTGCCACCAGCAGAGATGGGGAAATGAACACTGAAGCTTTCTTT. It specifies CATSRDGEMNTEAFF.